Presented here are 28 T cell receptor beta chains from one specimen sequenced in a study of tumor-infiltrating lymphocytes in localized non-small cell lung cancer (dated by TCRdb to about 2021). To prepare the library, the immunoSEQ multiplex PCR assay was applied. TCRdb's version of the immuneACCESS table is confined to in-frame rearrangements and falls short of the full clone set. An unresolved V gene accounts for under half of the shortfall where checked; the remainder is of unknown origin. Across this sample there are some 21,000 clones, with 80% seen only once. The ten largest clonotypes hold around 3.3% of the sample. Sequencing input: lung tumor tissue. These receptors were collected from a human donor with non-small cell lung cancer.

The CDR3 here is CAISNIRETQYF. CDR3 in DNA: TGTGCCATCAGTAATATTCGCGAGACCCAGTACTTC. The V gene is TRBV10-3, the J gene TRBJ2-5; no reliable D call. V lost 5 bases and J 5 bases, leaving 9 bases between the germline ends. The germline gives CDR1 ENHRY, CDR2 SYGVKD. This CDR3 comprises 12 residues.

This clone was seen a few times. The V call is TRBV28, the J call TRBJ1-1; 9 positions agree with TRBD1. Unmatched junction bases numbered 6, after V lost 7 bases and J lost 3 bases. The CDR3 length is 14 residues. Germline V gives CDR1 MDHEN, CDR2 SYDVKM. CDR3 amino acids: CASNTGGFYTEAFF. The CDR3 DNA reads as TGTGCCAGCAACACAGGGGGCTTTTACACTGAAGCTTTCTTT. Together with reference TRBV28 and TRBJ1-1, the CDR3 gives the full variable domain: DVKVTQSSRYLVKRTGEKVFLECVQDMDHENMFWYRQDPGLGLRLIYFSYDVKMKEKGDIPEGYSVSREKKERFSLILESASTNQTSMYLCASNTGGFYTEAFFGQGTRLTVV.

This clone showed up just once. CDR3 in amino acids: CASRGGTSGQNTGELFF. CDR3 nucleotide sequence: TGTGCCAGCAGGGGGGGGACTAGCGGGCAGAACACCGGGGAGCTGTTTTTT. The chain recombines TRBV2 with TRBJ2-2, with 12 positions matching TRBD2. The ends lost 6 bases at V and 1 base at J; junction bases unmatched: 6. CDR1 and CDR2 (germline): SNHLY, FYNNEI. The CDR3 totals 17 residues.

This CDR3 reads CATSGAWDRGDQPQHF. CDR3 bases: TGTGCCACCAGCGGGGCTTGGGACAGGGGAGATCAGCCCCAGCATTTT. V and J are TRBV15 and TRBJ1-5; 10 nucleotides align to TRBD1. The CDR3 spans 16 residues. Germline-derived CDR1 and CDR2 are LNHNV and YYDKDF (reference sequence). With 5 bases clipped from V and 5 bases from J, the junction kept 9 bases outside the gene matches.

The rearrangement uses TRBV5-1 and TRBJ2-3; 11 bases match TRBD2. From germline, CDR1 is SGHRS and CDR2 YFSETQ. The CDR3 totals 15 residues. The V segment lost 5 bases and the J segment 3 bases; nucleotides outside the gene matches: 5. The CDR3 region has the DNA TGCGCCAGCAGAACTAGCGGGAGTGGGACAGATACGCAGTATTTT. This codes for CASRTSGSGTDTQYF.

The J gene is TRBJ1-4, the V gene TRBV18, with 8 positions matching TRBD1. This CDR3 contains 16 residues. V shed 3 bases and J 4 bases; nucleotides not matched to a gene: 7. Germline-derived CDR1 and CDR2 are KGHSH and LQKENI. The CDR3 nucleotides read TGTGCCAGCTCACCCACACCGGGACAGGTTAATGAAAAACTGTTTTTT. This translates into CASSPTPGQVNEKLFF.

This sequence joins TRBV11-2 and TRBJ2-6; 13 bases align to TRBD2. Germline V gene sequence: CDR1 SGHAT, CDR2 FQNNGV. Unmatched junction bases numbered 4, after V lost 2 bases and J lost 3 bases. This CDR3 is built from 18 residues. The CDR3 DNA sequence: TGTGCCAGCAGCTTAACTAGCGGGAGGGCCCTTGGGGCCAACGTCCTGACTTTC. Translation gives CASSLTSGRALGANVLTF.

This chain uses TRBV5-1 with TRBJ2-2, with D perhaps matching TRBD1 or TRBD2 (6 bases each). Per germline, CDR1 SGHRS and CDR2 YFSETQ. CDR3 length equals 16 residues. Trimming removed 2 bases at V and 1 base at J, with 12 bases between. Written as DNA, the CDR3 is TGCGCCAGCAGCTTCCGGGGGCCGGGGAACACCGGGGAGCTGTTTTTT. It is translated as CASSFRGPGNTGELFF. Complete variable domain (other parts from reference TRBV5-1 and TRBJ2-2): KAGVTQTPRYLIKTRGQQVTLSCSPISGHRSVSWYQQTPGQGLQFLFEYFSETQRNKGNFPGRFSGRQFSNSRSEMNVSTLELGDSALYLCASSFRGPGNTGELFFGEGSRLTVL.

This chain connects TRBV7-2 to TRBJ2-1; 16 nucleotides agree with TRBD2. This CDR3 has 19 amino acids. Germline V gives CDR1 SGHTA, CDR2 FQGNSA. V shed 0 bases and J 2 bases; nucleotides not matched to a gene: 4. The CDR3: CASSLAGGLAGGAYNEQFF. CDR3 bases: TGTGCCAGCAGCTTAGCAGGGGGACTAGCGGGAGGGGCCTACAATGAGCAGTTCTTC.

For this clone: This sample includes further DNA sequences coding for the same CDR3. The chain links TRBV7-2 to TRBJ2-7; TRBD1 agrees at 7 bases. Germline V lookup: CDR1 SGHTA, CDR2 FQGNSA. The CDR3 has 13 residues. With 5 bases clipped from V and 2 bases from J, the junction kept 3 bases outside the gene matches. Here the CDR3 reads CASSPTGPYEQYF. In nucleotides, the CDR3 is TGTGCCAGCAGCCCGACAGGGCCCTACGAGCAGTACTTC.

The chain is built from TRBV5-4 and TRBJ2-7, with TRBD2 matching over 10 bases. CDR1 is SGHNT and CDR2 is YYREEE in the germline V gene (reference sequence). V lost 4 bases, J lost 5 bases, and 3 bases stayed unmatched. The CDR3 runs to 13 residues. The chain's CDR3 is CASSGTSDDEQYF. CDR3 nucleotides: TGTGCCAGCAGCGGGACTAGCGACGACGAGCAGTACTTC.

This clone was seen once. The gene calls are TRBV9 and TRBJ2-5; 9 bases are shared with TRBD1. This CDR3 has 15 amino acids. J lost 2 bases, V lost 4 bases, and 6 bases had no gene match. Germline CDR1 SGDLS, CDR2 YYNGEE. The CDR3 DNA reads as TGTGCCAGCAGCTCCCTCGGACAGGGGCAAGAGACCCAGTACTTC. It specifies CASSSLGQGQETQYF.

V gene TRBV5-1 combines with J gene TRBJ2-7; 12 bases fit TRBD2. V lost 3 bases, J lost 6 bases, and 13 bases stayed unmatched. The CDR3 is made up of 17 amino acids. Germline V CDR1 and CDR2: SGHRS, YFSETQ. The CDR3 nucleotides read TGCGCCAGCAGCTCGAACCTCGGACTAGCGGGAAGTTCCGAGCAGTACTTC. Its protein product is CASSSNLGLAGSSEQYF.

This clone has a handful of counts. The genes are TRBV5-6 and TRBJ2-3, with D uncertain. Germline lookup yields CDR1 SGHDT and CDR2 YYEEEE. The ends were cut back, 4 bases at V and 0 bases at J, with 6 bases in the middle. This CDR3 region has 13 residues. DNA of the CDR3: TGTGCCAGCAGCACGTGGAGCACAGATACGCAGTATTTT. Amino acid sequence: CASSTWSTDTQYF.

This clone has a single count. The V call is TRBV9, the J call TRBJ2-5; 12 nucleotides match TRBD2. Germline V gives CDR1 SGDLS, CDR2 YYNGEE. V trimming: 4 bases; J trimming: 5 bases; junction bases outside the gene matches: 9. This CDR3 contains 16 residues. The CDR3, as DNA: TGTGCCAGCAGCACCCTACTAGCGGGAGGTATGGAGACCCAGTACTTC. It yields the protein CASSTLLAGGMETQYF.

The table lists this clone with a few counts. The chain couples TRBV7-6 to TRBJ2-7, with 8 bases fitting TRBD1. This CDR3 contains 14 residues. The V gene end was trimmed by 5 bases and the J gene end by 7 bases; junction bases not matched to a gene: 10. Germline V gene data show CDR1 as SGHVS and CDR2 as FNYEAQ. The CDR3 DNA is TGTGCCAGCAGCCCTGGGACAGGCCTCGTGGAGCAGTACTTC. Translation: CASSPGTGLVEQYF.

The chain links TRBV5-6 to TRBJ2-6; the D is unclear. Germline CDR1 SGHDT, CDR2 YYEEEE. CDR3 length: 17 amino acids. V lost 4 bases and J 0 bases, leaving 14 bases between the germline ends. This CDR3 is CASSLGRLSSGANVLTF. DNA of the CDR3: TGTGCCAGCAGCCTCGGACGGCTCAGCTCTGGGGCCAACGTCCTGACTTTC.

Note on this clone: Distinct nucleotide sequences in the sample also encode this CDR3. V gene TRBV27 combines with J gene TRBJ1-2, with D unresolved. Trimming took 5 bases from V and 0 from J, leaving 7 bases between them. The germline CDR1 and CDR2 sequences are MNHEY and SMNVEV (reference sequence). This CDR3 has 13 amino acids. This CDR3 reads CASSPGPNYGYTF. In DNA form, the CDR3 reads TGTGCCAGCAGTCCCGGACCTAACTATGGCTACACCTTC.

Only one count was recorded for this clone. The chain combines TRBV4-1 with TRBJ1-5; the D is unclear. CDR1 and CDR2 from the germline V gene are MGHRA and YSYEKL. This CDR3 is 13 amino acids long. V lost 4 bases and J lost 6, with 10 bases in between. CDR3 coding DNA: TGCGCCAGCAGCCCCCGGGAGGGTCAGCCCCAGCATTTT. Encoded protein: CASSPREGQPQHF.

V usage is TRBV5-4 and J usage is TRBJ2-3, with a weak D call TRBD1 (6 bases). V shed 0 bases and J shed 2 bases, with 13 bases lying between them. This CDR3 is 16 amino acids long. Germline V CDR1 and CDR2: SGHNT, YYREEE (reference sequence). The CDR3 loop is CASSLGGQGNTDTQYF. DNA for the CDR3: TGTGCCAGCAGCTTGGGGGGGCAGGGAAACACAGATACGCAGTATTTT.

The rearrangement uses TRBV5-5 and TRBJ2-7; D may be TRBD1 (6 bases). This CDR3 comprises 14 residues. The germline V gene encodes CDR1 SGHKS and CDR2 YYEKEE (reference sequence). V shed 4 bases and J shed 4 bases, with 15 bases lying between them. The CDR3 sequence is CASSPWGHLYEQYF. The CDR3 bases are TGTGCCAGCAGCCCGTGGGGACACCTGTACGAGCAGTACTTC.

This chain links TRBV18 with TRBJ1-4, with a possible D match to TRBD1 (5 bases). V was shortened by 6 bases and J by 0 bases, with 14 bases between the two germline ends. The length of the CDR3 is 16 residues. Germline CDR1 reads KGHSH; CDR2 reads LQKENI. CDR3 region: CASSPRDRATNEKLFF. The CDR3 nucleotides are TGTGCCAGCTCGCCAAGGGACCGTGCAACTAATGAAAAACTGTTTTTT.

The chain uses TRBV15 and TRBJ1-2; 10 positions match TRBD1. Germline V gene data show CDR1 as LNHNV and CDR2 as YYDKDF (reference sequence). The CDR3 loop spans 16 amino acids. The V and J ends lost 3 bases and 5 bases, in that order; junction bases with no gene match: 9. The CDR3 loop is CATSSNDRGLIYGYTF. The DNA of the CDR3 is TGTGCCACCAGCAGTAACGACAGGGGGCTGATATATGGCTACACCTTC. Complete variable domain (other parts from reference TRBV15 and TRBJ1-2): DAMVIQNPRYQVTQFGKPVTLSCSQTLNHNVMYWYQQKSSQAPKLLFHYYDKDFNNEADTPDNFQSRRPNTSFCFLDIRSPGLGDTAMYLCATSSNDRGLIYGYTFGSGTRLTVV.

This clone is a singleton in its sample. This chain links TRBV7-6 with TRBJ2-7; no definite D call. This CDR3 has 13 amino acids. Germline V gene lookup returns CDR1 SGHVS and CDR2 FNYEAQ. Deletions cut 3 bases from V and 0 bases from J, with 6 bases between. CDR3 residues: CASSFASSYEQYF. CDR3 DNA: TGTGCCAGCAGCTTTGCCAGCTCCTACGAGCAGTACTTC.

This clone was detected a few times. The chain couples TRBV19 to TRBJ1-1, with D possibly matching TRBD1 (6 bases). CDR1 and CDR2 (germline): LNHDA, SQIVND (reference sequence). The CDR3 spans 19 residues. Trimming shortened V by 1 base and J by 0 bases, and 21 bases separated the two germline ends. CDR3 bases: TGTGCCAGTAGTATAGCGGGGGGAATGACAGGACGGGTGAACACTGAAGCTTTCTTT. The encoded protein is CASSIAGGMTGRVNTEAFF.

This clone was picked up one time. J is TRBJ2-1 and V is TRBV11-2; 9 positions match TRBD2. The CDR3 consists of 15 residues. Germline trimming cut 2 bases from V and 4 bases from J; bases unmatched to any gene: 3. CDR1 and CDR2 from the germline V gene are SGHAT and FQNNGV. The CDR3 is CASSLRLAVYNEQFF. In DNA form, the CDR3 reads TGTGCCAGCAGCTTACGACTAGCGGTTTACAATGAGCAGTTCTTC. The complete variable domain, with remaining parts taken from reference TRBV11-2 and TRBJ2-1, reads EAGVAQSPRYKIIEKRQSVAFWCNPISGHATLYWYQQILGQGPKLLIQFQNNGVVDDSQLPKDRFSAERLKGVDSTLKIQPAKLEDSAVYLCASSLRLAVYNEQFFGPGTRLTVL.

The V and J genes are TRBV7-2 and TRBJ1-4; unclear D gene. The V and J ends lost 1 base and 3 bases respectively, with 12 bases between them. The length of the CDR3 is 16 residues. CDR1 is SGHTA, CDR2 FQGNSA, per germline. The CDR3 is CASSLGSGRPNEKLFF. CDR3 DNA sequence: TGTGCCAGCAGCTTAGGGTCTGGACGGCCTAATGAAAAACTGTTTTTT.

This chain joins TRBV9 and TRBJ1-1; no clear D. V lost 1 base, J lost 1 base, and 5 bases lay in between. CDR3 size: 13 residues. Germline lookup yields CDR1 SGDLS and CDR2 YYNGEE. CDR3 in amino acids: CASSVMSNTEAFF. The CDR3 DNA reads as TGTGCCAGCAGCGTAATGTCGAACACTGAAGCTTTCTTT. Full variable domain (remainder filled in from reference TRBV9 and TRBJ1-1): DSGVTQTPKHLITATGQRVTLRCSPRSGDLSVYWYQQSLDQGLQFLIQYYNGEERAKGNILERFSAQQFPDLHSELNLSSLELGDSALYFCASSVMSNTEAFFGQGTRLTVV.